Included here is one T cell receptor beta chain sequence, with context. The antigen is undetermined. These data originate in a study of cytomegalovirus exposure and HLA in healthy donors. V was clipped by 6 bases and J by 9 bases, with 12 bases between them. In germline, CDR1 is DFQATT, CDR2 SNEGSKA (reference sequence). CDR3 length: 11 residues. This table comes from immunoSEQ multiplex PCR, and its TCRdb copy is limited to in-frame clones, with some not included. Of more than 150,000 clones in the sample, approximately 80% were seen once. Study-wide results and caveats: High specificity and sensitivity for cytomegalovirus status were reported for the classifier. According to a later analysis, TCR clusters from the first cohort tended to co-occur in the roughly 120 validation repertoires. Researchers counted 150 to 200 TCR beta chains as cytomegalovirus-associated. Three CMV-associated chains proved CMV antigen-specific in vitro.

This clonotype was sampled from a young man in good health and CMV-seropositive. Sequencing used PBMCs. The chain links TRBV20-1 to TRBJ2-1; a possible D gene is TRBD2 (5 bases). The CDR3, as DNA: TGCAGTGCGTCAACTAGTACTGAGCAGTTCTTC. As protein: CSASTSTEQFF.